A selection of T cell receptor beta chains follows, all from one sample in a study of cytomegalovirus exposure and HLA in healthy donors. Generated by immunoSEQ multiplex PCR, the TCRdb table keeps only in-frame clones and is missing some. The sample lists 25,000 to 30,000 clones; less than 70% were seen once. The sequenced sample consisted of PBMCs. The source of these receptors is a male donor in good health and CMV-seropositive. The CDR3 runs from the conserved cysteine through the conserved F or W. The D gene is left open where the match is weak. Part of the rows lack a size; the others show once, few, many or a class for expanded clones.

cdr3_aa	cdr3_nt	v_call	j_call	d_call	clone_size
CASSYGQGASEQYF	TGCGCCAGCAGCTATGGACAGGGGGCCTCCGAGCAGTACTTC	TRBV5-1	TRBJ2-7	TRBD1	few
CASRRVGTSGGATGSYEQYF	TGTGCCAGCAGAAGGGTGGGGACTAGCGGGGGGGCTACAGGGTCCTACGAGCAGTACTTC	TRBV2	TRBJ2-7	TRBD2	few
CASSLAGGTGGTEAFF	TGCGCCAGCAGCTTGGCCGGCGGGACAGGGGGCACTGAAGCTTTCTTT	TRBV5-1	TRBJ1-1	TRBD1	NA
CASSLPAAGEQYF	TGCGCCAGCAGCTTACCGGCGGCGGGTGAGCAGTACTTC	TRBV5-1	TRBJ2-7	NA	few
CASSLSVPTDKVFF	TGTGCCAGCAGTTTATCCGTCCCGACAGACAAGGTGTTTTTT	TRBV28	TRBJ1-4	NA	NA
CASSLSGNTEAFF	TGTGCCAGCAGCTTATCAGGGAACACTGAAGCTTTCTTT	TRBV11-3	TRBJ1-1	NA	NA
CASSIGQGKGNQPQHF	TGTGCCAGTAGTATCGGACAGGGAAAAGGCAATCAGCCCCAGCATTTT	TRBV19	TRBJ1-5	TRBD1	NA
CASMREIRNEQFF	TGTGCCAGCATGCGGGAGATCCGCAATGAGCAGTTCTTC	TRBV2	TRBJ2-1	TRBD2	NA
CASSLQATNYGYTF	TGTGCCAGTAGCCTCCAGGCTACAAACTATGGCTACACCTTC	TRBV19	TRBJ1-2	NA	NA
CASSGLGGSGELFF	TGTGCCAGCAGTGGACTGGGTGGGTCCGGGGAGCTGTTTTTT	TRBV2	TRBJ2-2	NA	NA
CASSLALRPYEQYF	TGTGCCAGCAGCTTGGCGTTGCGCCCCTACGAGCAGTACTTC	TRBV5-6	TRBJ2-7	NA	few
CASSESGGSTDTQYF	TGTGCCAGCAGTGAGTCGGGGGGAAGCACAGATACGCAGTATTTT	TRBV6-4	TRBJ2-3	TRBD2	few
CAWSQGTPYNEQFF	TGTGCCTGGAGTCAGGGGACCCCTTACAATGAGCAGTTCTTC	TRBV30	TRBJ2-1	NA	NA
CAISESGGVKPQHF	TGTGCCATCAGTGAGTCGGGAGGTGTGAAGCCCCAGCATTTT	TRBV10-3	TRBJ1-5	NA	few
CASSQLHRTSGRGETQYF	TGCGCCAGCAGCCAACTTCACCGGACTAGCGGGAGAGGAGAGACCCAGTACTTC	TRBV4-1	TRBJ2-5	TRBD2	NA
CASSPTYSNQPQHF	TGTGCCAGCAGCCCCACATATAGCAATCAGCCCCAGCATTTT	TRBV7-9	TRBJ1-5	NA	NA
CASSPVTSGGVYQETQYF	TGCGCCAGCAGCCCAGTAACTAGCGGGGGGGTGTACCAAGAGACCCAGTACTTC	TRBV4-1	TRBJ2-5	TRBD2	NA
CSVGGGQDTEAFF	TGCAGCGTAGGTGGGGGACAGGACACTGAAGCTTTCTTT	TRBV29-1	TRBJ1-1	TRBD1	NA
CAGKGVLNTEAFF	TGTGCCGGGAAGGGGGTCCTGAACACTGAAGCTTTCTTT	TRBV6-1	TRBJ1-1	NA	once
CAWSVRGQGKRPQHF	TGTGCCTGGAGTGTAAGGGGACAGGGAAAGCGGCCCCAGCATTTT	TRBV30	TRBJ1-5	TRBD1	NA
CASSPQGEDTQYF	TGTGCCAGCAGCCCCCAGGGTGAAGATACGCAGTATTTT	TRBV4-2	TRBJ2-3	NA	NA
CASSPQAGTEAFF	TGTGCCAGCAGCCCCCAGGCTGGTACAGAAGCTTTCTTT	TRBV7-3	TRBJ1-1	NA	NA